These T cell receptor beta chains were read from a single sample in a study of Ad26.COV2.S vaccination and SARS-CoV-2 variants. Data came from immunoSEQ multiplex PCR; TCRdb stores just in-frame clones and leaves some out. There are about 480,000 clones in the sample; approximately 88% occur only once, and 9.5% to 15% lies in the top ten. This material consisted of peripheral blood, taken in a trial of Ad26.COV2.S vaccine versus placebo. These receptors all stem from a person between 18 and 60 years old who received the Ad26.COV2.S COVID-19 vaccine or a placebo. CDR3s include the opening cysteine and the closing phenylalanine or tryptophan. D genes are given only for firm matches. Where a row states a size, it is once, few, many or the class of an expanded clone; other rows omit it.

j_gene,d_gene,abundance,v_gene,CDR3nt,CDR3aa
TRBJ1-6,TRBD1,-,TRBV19,TGTGCCAGCCGGACAGGAGATAATTCACCCCTCCACTTT,CASRTGDNSPLHF
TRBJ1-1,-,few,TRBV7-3,TGTGCCAGCAGCTCTGCCGACAGCAACACTGAAGCTTTCTTT,CASSSADSNTEAFF
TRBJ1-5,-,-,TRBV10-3,TGTGCCATCAGTGAAGGGACGTGGCAGCCCCAGCATTTT,CAISEGTWQPQHF
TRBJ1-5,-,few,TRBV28,TGTGCCAGCAAGGTCGGGGGTCCCCCTAATCAGCCCCAGCATTTT,CASKVGGPPNQPQHF
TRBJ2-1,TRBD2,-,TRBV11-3,TGTGCCAGCAGCTTAGCCGGGACTAGCGGGTACAATGAGCAGTTCTTC,CASSLAGTSGYNEQFF
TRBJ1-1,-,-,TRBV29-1,TGCACTATCGAGGGCCCAGGGGTGAACACTGAAGCTTTCTTT,CTIEGPGVNTEAFF
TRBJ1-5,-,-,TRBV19,TGTGCCAGTACCCTAGGGGCACTCGGCAATCAGCCCCAGCATTTT,CASTLGALGNQPQHF
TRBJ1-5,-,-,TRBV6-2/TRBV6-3,TGTGCCAGCAGTTACGAGACAGGCGATCAGCCCCAGCATTTT,CASSYETGDQPQHF
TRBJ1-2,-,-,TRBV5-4,TGTGCCAGCAGCCCTGCACCCGGGACATTAAACTATGGCTACACCTTC,CASSPAPGTLNYGYTF
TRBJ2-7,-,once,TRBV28,TGTGCCACCCTCTCGGACCAGACCTACGAGCAGTACTTC,CATLSDQTYEQYF
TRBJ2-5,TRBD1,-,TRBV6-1,TGTGCCAGCAGTGAACGACGGCAGGGGGCGCGCGGGGCCCAAGAGACCCAGTACTTC,CASSERRQGARGAQETQYF
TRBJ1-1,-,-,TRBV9,TGTGCCAGCAGCGTAGAGGGGTCGGTGGGTGAAGCTTTCTTT,CASSVEGSVGEAFF
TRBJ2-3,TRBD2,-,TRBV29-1,TGCAGCTGGGCGGGAGGGAGCACAGATACGCAGTATTTT,CSWAGGSTDTQYF
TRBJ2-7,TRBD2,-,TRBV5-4,TGTGCCAGCAGCACCGGACTAGCGGGAGGGTTCAGCTCCTACGAGCAGTACTTC,CASSTGLAGGFSSYEQYF
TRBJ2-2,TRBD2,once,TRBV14,TGTGCCAGCAGCCCCCGAAGGTCGCAGGGAGGGACCGGGGAGCTGTTTTTT,CASSPRRSQGGTGELFF
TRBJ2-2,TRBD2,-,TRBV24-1,TGTGCCACCAGTGATTTTCGAGCGGGAGGGAACACCGGGGAGCTGTTTTTT,CATSDFRAGGNTGELFF
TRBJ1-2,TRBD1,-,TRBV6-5,TGTGCCAGCAGTCGGGACAGGGCGGGGGGCTACACCTTC,CASSRDRAGGYTF
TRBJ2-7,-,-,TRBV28,TGTGCCAGCCGAATAGACAGCTCCTACGAGCAGTACTTC,CASRIDSSYEQYF
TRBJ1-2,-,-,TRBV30,TGTGCCTGGAGTAGCGGGAGTTGGGGCTACACCTTC,CAWSSGSWGYTF
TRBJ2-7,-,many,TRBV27,TGTGCCAGTTACAGTTCCTCCTACGAGCAGTACTTC,CASYSSSYEQYF
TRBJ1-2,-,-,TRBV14,TGTGCCAGCAGCCTTGGGGGACCTTTCAACTATGGCTACACCTTC,CASSLGGPFNYGYTF
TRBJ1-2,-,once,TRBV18,TGTGCCAGCTCAACCACCGAAACCAATGGCTACACCTTC,CASSTTETNGYTF
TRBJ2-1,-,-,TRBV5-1,TGCGCCAGCCGCTCCGTTGGGTTAGCGTCCCACAATGAGCAGTTCTTC,CASRSVGLASHNEQFF
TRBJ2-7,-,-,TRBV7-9,TGTGCCAGCAGCTTAGCGTCGGTGGCTCTCGACGAGCAGTACTTC,CASSLASVALDEQYF
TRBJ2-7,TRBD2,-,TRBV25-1,TGTGCCAGCAGTGAGGGACTAGCGGGATACGAGCAGTACTTC,CASSEGLAGYEQYF
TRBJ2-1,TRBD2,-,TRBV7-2,TGTGCCAGCAGCCAGGGGACTAGCGGGAGGAATGAGCAGTTCTTC,CASSQGTSGRNEQFF
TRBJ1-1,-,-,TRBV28,TGTGCCAGCAGTTTGGTCCGAAGTGCGGCTTTCTTT,CASSLVRSAAFF
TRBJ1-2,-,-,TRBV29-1,TGCAGCGCCGGGCTGGGGAAAGCTAACTATGGCTACACCTTC,CSAGLGKANYGYTF
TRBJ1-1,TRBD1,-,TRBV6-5,TGTGCCAGCAGTTACCCCGGACAGGGATGGACTGAAGCTTTCTTT,CASSYPGQGWTEAFF
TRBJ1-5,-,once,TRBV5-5,TGTGCCAGCAGTGTCACAGGGATACAAGGTCAGCCCCAGCATTTT,CASSVTGIQGQPQHF
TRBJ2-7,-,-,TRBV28,TGTGCCAGCAGCCCCTCCATCGGAGTGCGGTACTTC,CASSPSIGVRYF
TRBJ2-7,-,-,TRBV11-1,TGTGCCAGCAGCTTAGGTTGGGGGAACGAGCAGTACTTC,CASSLGWGNEQYF
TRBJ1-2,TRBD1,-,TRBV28,TGTGCCAGCAGTTTAGTTCCCGGGACAGACTATGGCTACACCTTC,CASSLVPGTDYGYTF
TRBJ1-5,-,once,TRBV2,TGTGCCGGAGGAAGGGGAGTGGGTCAGCCCCAGCATTTT,CAGGRGVGQPQHF
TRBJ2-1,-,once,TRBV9,TGTGCCAGCAGCGTCCAGGGTTTCACCTACAATGAGCAGTTCTTC,CASSVQGFTYNEQFF
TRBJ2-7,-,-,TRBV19,TGTGCCAGTAGTCGGGACGGTTCGGCAAACTACGAGCAGTACTTC,CASSRDGSANYEQYF
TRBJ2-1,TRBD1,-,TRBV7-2,TGTGCCAGCAGTCGACGAGGGGGCCGGGACGATTCAAAGTACAATGAGCAGTTCTTC,CASSRRGGRDDSKYNEQFF
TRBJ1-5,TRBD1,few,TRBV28,TGTGCCAGCAGATACAGCGGGACAGGGACTCAGCCCCAGCATTTT,CASRYSGTGTQPQHF
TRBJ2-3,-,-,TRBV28,TGTGCCAGCAGTTTCCGTAGTGCTGATACGCAGTATTTT,CASSFRSADTQYF
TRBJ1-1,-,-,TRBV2,TGTGCCAGCAGCGTCCGCGGGGGCTTGGAAGCTTTCTTT,CASSVRGGLEAFF
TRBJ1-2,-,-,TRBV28,TGTGCCAGCAGCTCCGGCGGCTACACCTTC,CASSSGGYTF
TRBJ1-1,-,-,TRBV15,TGTGCCACCAGCAGAGATCTGGGGGTCGGCACTGAAGCTTTCTTT,CATSRDLGVGTEAFF
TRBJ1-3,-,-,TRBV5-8,TGTGCCAGCAGCTTTGAGCGCTCTGGAAACACCATATATTTT,CASSFERSGNTIYF
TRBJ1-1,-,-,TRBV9,TGTGCCAGCAGTGGAGGGCGGCTGAACACTGAAGCTTTCTTT,CASSGGRLNTEAFF
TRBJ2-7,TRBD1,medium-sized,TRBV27,TGTGCCACCGGGGACAGGGCGTACGAGCAGTACTTC,CATGDRAYEQYF
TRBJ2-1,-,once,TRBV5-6,TGTGCCAGCAGCCAGCTAAGGCGGGGTACGCGAGGCAATGAGCAGTTCTTC,CASSQLRRGTRGNEQFF
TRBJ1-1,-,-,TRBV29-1,TGCAGCGTTGATACCGAGCCGGGCACTGAAGCTTTCTTT,CSVDTEPGTEAFF
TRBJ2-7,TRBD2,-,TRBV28,TGTGCCAGCATGGCGGGAGGGCCCTACGAGCAGTACTTC,CASMAGGPYEQYF
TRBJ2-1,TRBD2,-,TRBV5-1,TGCGCCAGCAGCTTGAGACTAGCGGGAGTGGAGAATGAGCAGTTCTTC,CASSLRLAGVENEQFF
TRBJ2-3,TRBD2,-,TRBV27,TGTGCCAGCAGTTTACGTACCCAGCGGGAGGGGACAGATACGCAGTATTTT,CASSLRTQREGTDTQYF
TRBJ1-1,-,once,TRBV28,TGTGCCAGCAGCTTTAACCTTCGGGGGACTGAAGCTTTCTTT,CASSFNLRGTEAFF